Following are 13 T cell receptor beta chains from one sample sequenced in a study of shared clonotypes between healthy human individuals. Method: immunoSEQ multiplex PCR; TCRdb's copy keeps in-frame clones and lacks some. The sample includes about 2.5 million clones, 92% seen only once; the top ten take 0.37%. Sequenced material: naive CD4+ T cells from PBMCs. Documented subset: CD45RA+ positively selected. The receptors originated from a man aged 18 to 29 in good health. Some clones in this sample may be carry-over from other donors' samples.

The rearrangement joins TRBV2 to TRBJ2-7; the D gene is possibly TRBD1 (5 bases). Germline V lookup: CDR1 SNHLY, CDR2 FYNNEI. The length of the CDR3 is 16 residues. Trimming removed 6 bases from V and 3 bases from J, with 21 bases in between. The CDR3 nucleotides are TGTGCCAGCAGCGCGACAGTCATCCGTTCCTACTACGAGCAGTACTTC. Translated: CASSATVIRSYYEQYF.

The gene calls are TRBV4-1 and TRBJ2-5; 11 positions agree with TRBD1. V shed 0 bases and J 5 bases; nucleotides not matched to a gene: 2. This CDR3 is built from 15 residues. Germline V gene data show CDR1 as MGHRA and CDR2 as YSYEKL. The CDR3 DNA is TGCGCCAGCAGCCAAGATGGGGACAGGGGGGAGACCCAGTACTTC. It is translated as CASSQDGDRGETQYF.

This chain joins TRBV9 and TRBJ1-2, with 8 positions matching TRBD1. Germline CDR1 SGDLS, CDR2 YYNGEE. The CDR3 contains 16 residues. With V trimmed by 0 bases and J by 4 bases, 8 bases remained unmatched. CDR3 region: CASSVGWDRSSYGYTF. For the CDR3, the DNA is TGTGCCAGCAGCGTAGGGTGGGACAGGAGTTCCTATGGCTACACCTTC.

The genes are TRBV5-1 and TRBJ2-2, with 9 bases aligning to TRBD2. This CDR3 comprises 16 residues. The V segment lost 5 bases and the J segment 2 bases; nucleotides outside the gene matches: 7. CDR1 is SGHRS, CDR2 YFSETQ, per germline. CDR3 DNA: TGCGCCAGCAGTCAAAAGACTAGCGGAAACACCGGGGAGCTGTTTTTT. Translating it yields CASSQKTSGNTGELFF.

The genes are TRBV7-2 and TRBJ2-3; TRBD2 matches 11 bases. The germline V gene encodes CDR1 SGHTA and CDR2 FQGNSA. CDR3 length: 15 residues. J was trimmed by 6 bases and V by 2 bases; bases with no gene match: 4. Here the CDR3 DNA reads TGTGCCAGCAGCTTACTAGCGGGAGGATGGGATACGCAGTATTTT. As protein: CASSLLAGGWDTQYF.

The V and J genes are TRBV10-2 and TRBJ2-7; no clear D. The CDR3 has 15 amino acids. The germline V gene encodes CDR1 WSHSY and CDR2 SAAADI. Trimming removed 3 bases from V and 2 bases from J, with 14 bases in between. The CDR3 nucleotides are TGCGCCAGCAGTGATCTGTTGGTGGATACCTACGAGCAGTACTTC. This translates into CASSDLLVDTYEQYF.

The chain is built from TRBV27 and TRBJ2-1; possibly TRBD1 for D (5 bases). CDR1 MNHEY and CDR2 SMNVEV come from the germline V gene (reference sequence). This CDR3 is 13 amino acids long. Between the trimmed V and J ends, which lost 5 bases and 1 base, there was a span of 6 bases. CDR3 residues: CASSRTSYNEQFF. CDR3 coding DNA: TGTGCCAGCAGTCGGACATCCTACAATGAGCAGTTCTTC.

V gene TRBV7-6 combines with J gene TRBJ2-5; TRBD1 or TRBD2 may be the D gene (5 bases each). The CDR3 extends over 15 amino acids. Germline lookup yields CDR1 SGHVS and CDR2 FNYEAQ. The V and J ends lost 1 base and 4 bases respectively, with 13 bases between them. In DNA form, the CDR3 reads TGTGCCAGCAGCTTAGAAGGGCGAGGGGCAGAGACCCAGTACTTC. As protein: CASSLEGRGAETQYF.

The V call is TRBV29-1, the J call TRBJ2-5, with D maybe TRBD1 (6 bases). Trimming left V 4 bases short and J 6 bases short, with 18 bases between. This CDR3 region has 14 residues. The germline V gene encodes CDR1 SQVTM and CDR2 ANQGSEA. In DNA, the CDR3 is TGCAGCGTTGGTAGGGACACCACCAGCAAGACCCAGTACTTC. Protein sequence: CSVGRDTTSKTQYF. Supplemented by reference TRBV29-1 and TRBJ2-5, the full variable domain reads SAVISQKPSRDICQRGTSLTIQCQVDSQVTMMFWYRQQPGQSLTLIATANQGSEATYESGFVIDKFPISRPNLTFSTLTVSNMSPEDSSIYLCSVGRDTTSKTQYFGPGTRLLVL.

In nucleotides, the CDR3 is TGCGCCAGCAGCTATGGGGGCGCCGCTGAAGCTTTCTTT. This sequence encodes CASSYGGAAEAFF. V is TRBV5-1 and J is TRBJ1-1, with D tentatively TRBD1 (6 bases). The germline CDR1 and CDR2 sequences are SGHRS and YFSETQ. Trimming stripped 3 bases from V and 6 bases from J, with 12 bases between. The CDR3 has 13 residues.

The V gene is TRBV2, the J gene TRBJ1-2, with D tentatively TRBD1 (5 bases). The CDR3 is 12 amino acids. V gave up 4 bases and J gave up 4 bases, with 7 bases separating them. Germline V gene sequence: CDR1 SNHLY, CDR2 FYNNEI. CDR3 residues: CASSGQFYGYTF. CDR3 sequence (DNA): TGTGCCAGCAGTGGACAGTTCTATGGCTACACCTTC.

Regarding this clone: Other DNA variants within this sample encode the same CDR3. The gene calls are TRBV7-9 and TRBJ1-2; 11 nucleotides align to TRBD1. V lost 1 base, J lost 4 bases, and 2 bases stayed unmatched. Germline CDR1 SEHNR, CDR2 FQNEAQ (reference sequence). The length of the CDR3 is 15 residues. The CDR3 bases are TGTGCCAGCAGCTTAGTGGGGACAGGGGGCTATGGCTACACCTTC. This codes for CASSLVGTGGYGYTF. Using reference TRBV7-9 and TRBJ1-2 for the parts outside the CDR3, the full variable domain is DTGVSQNPRHKITKRGQNVTFRCDPISEHNRLYWYRQTLGQGPEFLTYFQNEAQLEKSRLLSDRFSAERPKGSFSTLEIQRTEQGDSAMYLCASSLVGTGGYGYTFGSGTRLTVV.

Note on this clone: This sample also contains other DNA sequences that code for the same CDR3. J is TRBJ2-5 and V is TRBV18; D is undetermined. This CDR3 is built from 14 residues. Trimming stripped 0 bases from V and 3 bases from J, with 8 bases between. In germline, CDR1 is KGHSH, CDR2 LQKENI. As DNA, the CDR3 is TGTGCCAGCTCACCACCGACCGTTAAAGAGACCCAGTACTTC. Encoded protein: CASSPPTVKETQYF. Filled out from reference TRBV18 and TRBJ2-5, the complete variable domain reads NAGVMQNPRHLVRRRGQEARLRCSPMKGHSHVYWYRQLPEEGLKFMVYLQKENIIDESGMPKERFSAEFPKEGPSILRIQQVVRGDSAAYFCASSPPTVKETQYFGPGTRLLVL.